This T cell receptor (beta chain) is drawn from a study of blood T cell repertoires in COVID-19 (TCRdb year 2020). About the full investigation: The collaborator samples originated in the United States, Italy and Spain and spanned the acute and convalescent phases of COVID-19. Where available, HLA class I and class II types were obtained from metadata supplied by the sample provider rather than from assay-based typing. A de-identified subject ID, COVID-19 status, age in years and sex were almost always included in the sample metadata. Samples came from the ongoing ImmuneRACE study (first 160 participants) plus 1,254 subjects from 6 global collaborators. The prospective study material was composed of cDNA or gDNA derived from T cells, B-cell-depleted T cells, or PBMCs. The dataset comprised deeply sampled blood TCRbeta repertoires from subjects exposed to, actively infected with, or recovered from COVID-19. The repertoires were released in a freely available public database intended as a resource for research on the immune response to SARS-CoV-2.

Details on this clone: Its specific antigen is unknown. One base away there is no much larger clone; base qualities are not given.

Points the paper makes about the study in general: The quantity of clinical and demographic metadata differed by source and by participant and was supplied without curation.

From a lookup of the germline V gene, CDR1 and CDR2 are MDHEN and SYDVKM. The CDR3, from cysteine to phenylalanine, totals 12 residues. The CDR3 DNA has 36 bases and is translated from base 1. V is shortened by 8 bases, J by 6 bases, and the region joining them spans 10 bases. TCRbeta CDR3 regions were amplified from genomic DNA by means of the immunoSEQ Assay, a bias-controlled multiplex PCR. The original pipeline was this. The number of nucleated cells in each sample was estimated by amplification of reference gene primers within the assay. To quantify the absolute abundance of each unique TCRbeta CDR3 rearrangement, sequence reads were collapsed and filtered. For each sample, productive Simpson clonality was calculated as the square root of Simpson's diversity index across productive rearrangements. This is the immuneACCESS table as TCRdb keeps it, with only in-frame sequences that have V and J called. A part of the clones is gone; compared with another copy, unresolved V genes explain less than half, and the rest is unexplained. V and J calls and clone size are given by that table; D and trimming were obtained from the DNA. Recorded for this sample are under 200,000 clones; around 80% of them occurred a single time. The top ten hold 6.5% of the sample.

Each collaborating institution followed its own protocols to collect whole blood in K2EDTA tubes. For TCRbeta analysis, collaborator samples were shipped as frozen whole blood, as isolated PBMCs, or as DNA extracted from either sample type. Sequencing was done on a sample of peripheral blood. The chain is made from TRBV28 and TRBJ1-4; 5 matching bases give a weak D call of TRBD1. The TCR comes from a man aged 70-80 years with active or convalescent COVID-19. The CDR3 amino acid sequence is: CASGGTDEKLFF. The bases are TGTGCCAGCGGAGGGACCGATGAAAAACTGTTTTTT.